The TCR beta chain under discussion was sequenced for a study of Ad26.COV2.S vaccination and SARS-CoV-2 variants. Across the study: A COV1001 Ad26.COV2.S trial-arm participant provided the sample.

The treatment was: 19 received Ad26.COV2.S at low or high dose, single or two shots; 5 received placebo; per-sample allocation not given. Sampling happened 63 days after the first vaccine or placebo injection. A Boston donor was an adult aged 18-55 years. Assay used: immunoSEQ multiplex PCR; TCRdb lists only in-frame clones, some missing. Of 380,000 or so clones listed, roughly 85% are singletons. Trimming left V 1 base short and J 3 bases short, with 6 bases between. The CDR3 loop spans 13 amino acids. Germline V gives CDR1 SGHVS, CDR2 FQNEAQ. Study findings and constraints: Responses of spike-specific T cells (both CD8+ and CD4+) reportedly showed substantial breadth after vaccination.

As to this clone: Its antigen is currently unknown.

The sequencing here drew on peripheral blood, taken in a trial of Ad26.COV2.S vaccine versus placebo. The clonotype originates from a person between 18 and 65 years old who received the Ad26.COV2.S COVID-19 vaccine or a placebo. The V gene is TRBV7-8, the J gene TRBJ1-1, with D possibly being TRBD1 (5 bases). The chain's CDR3 is CASSLGGDTEAFF. DNA of the CDR3: TGTGCCAGCAGCTTAGGGGGGGACACTGAAGCTTTCTTT.